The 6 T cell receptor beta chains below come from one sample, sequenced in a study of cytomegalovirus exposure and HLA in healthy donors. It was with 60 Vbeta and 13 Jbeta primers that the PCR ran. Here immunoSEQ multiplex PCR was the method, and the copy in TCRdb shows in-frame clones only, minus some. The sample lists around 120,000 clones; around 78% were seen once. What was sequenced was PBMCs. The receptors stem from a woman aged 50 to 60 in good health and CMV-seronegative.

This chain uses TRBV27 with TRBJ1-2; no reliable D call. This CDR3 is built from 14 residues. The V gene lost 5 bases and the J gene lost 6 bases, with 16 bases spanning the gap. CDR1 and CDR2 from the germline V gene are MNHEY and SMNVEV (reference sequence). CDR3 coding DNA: TGTGCCAGCAGTCCTCCGGGAGTTCTTCATGGCTACACCTTC. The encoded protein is CASSPPGVLHGYTF.

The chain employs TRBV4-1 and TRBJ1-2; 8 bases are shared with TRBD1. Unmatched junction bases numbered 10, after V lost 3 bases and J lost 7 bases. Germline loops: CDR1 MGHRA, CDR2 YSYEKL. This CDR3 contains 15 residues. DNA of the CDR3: TGCGCCAGCAGCCACCAACCCCAGGGGGCTGGTGGCTACACCTTC. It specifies CASSHQPQGAGGYTF.

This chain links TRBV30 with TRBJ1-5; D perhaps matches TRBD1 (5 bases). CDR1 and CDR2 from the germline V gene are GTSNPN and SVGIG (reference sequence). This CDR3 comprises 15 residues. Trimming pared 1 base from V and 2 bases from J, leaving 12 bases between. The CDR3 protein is CAWSATAQGNQPQHF. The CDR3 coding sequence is TGTGCCTGGAGTGCCACCGCACAGGGCAATCAGCCCCAGCATTTT.

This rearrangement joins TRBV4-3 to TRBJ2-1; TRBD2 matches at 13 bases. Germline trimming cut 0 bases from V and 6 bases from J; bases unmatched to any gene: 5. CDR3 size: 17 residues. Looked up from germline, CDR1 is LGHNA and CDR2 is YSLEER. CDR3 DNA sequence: TGCGCCAGCAGCCAAGATCCCCGACTAGCGGGAGGCAATGAGCAGTTCTTC. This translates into CASSQDPRLAGGNEQFF.

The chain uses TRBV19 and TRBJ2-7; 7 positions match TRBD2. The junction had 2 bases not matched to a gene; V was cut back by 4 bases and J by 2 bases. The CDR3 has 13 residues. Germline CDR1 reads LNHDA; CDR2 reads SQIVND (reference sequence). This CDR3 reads CASSRGGPYEQYF. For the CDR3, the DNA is TGTGCCAGTAGTAGGGGGGGTCCCTACGAGCAGTACTTC.

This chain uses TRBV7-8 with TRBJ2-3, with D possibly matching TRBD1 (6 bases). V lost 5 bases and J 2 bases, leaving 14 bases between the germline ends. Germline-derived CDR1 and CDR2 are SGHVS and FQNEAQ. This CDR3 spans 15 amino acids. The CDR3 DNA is TGTGCCAGCAGCGCCTACAGGGCCCTCACAGATACGCAGTATTTT. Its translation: CASSAYRALTDTQYF.